This record looks at one TCR beta chain sequence and its context. CDR3 size: 14 residues. Germline lookup yields CDR1 KGHSH and CDR2 LQKENI. Trimming removed 7 bases at V and 4 bases at J, with 16 bases between. Authors' analysis steps: Nucleated cell number was recorded as an estimate derived from reference gene primer amplification. The method was immunoSEQ multiplex PCR; TCRdb's version includes in-frame clones alone and lacks a portion of them. The V and J calls and clone size are taken from that table; D and trimming were inferred from the DNA. The profile covers about 75,000 clones, with around 89% appearing a single time and approximately 19% taken by the ten largest. The entry originates in a study of blood T cell repertoires in COVID-19. Study information: Sample material is recorded as cDNA or gDNA derived from T cells, B-cell-depleted T cells, or PBMCs.

This TCR came from a human donor in a cohort sampled during active COVID-19. The J gene is TRBJ2-5, the V gene TRBV18; D might be TRBD1 (6 bases). The sample comprised peripheral blood. The CDR3 region is CASLNGLGGETQYF. CDR3 nucleotide sequence: TGTGCCAGCTTAAACGGATTAGGGGGAGAGACCCAGTACTTC.